The 9 T cell receptor beta chains below come from one sample, sequenced in a study of shared clonotypes between healthy human individuals. Assay: immunoSEQ multiplex PCR; the TCRdb copy retains only in-frame clones and omits some. Among about 2.3 million clones, 85% to 95% were seen once, and the ten largest hold around 0.38%. The specimen was naive CD4+ T cells from PBMCs. Sample subset: CD45RA+ positively selected. The source is a man between 18 and 29 years old in good health. Some clones in this sample may be carry-over from other donors' samples.

The chain is built from TRBV29-1 and TRBJ2-7; 8 nucleotides align to TRBD1. CDR1 is SQVTM, CDR2 ANQGSEA, per germline. CDR3 size: 14 residues. V trimming: 5 bases; J trimming: 6 bases; junction bases outside the gene matches: 12. In DNA, the CDR3 is TGCAGCGTTCGTCAGGGTGGGGGACAGGTCGAGCAGTACTTC. Its translation is CSVRQGGGQVEQYF.

V is TRBV7-3 and J is TRBJ2-1, with 8 bases lining up with TRBD2. Germline V gene sequence: CDR1 SGHTA, CDR2 FQGTGA. V lost 4 bases and J lost 2; bases outside the gene matches: 4. The CDR3 is made up of 15 amino acids. CDR3 region: CASSSLAGPYNEQFF. The CDR3, as DNA: TGTGCCAGCAGCTCCCTAGCGGGTCCCTACAATGAGCAGTTCTTC.

J is TRBJ2-7 and V is TRBV6-6; 7 bases align to TRBD1. V lost 7 bases to trimming and J lost 3 bases; unmatched junction nucleotides: 12. Germline CDR1 MNHNY, CDR2 SVGAGI (reference sequence). The CDR3 is 15 amino acids. CDR3 protein: CASTNRAGGNYEQYF. For the CDR3, the DNA is TGTGCCAGCACTAACCGGGCAGGGGGTAACTACGAGCAGTACTTC.

This chain connects TRBV7-3 to TRBJ2-2; D gene ambiguous. Trimming took 5 bases from V and 1 from J, leaving 8 bases between them. This CDR3 comprises 14 residues. The germline gives CDR1 SGHTA, CDR2 FQGTGA. CDR3 amino acids: CASSASGNTGELFF. The CDR3 coding sequence is TGTGCCAGCAGCGCCTCAGGGAACACCGGGGAGCTGTTTTTT.

The chain couples TRBV21-1 to TRBJ1-5. TRBV21-1 is a pseudogene segment. The CDR3 has 16 amino acids. In DNA, the CDR3 is TGTGCCAGCAGCAAAGCGGAGGGGCGGGATAATCAGCCCCAGCATTTT. It translates to CASSKAEGRDNQPQHF.

This clone was recorded once. Distinct nucleotide sequences in the sample also encode this CDR3. The chain has TRBV7-9 and TRBJ2-5; D is ambiguous. The CDR3 sequence is 11 residues long. V was clipped by 3 bases and J by 5 bases, with 4 bases between them. Germline-derived CDR1 and CDR2 are SEHNR and FQNEAQ (reference sequence). The DNA for the CDR3 is TGTGCCAGCAGCTTCGGCGAGACCCAGTACTTC. Residues: CASSFGETQYF.

V is TRBV28 and J is TRBJ1-4; no clear D. CDR3 size: 15 residues. Germline values: CDR1 MDHEN, CDR2 SYDVKM. The V and J ends lost 6 bases and 8 bases respectively, with 19 bases between them. CDR3: CASRKPKGVGEKLFF. The CDR3 DNA reads as TGTGCCAGCAGGAAACCGAAGGGAGTAGGAGAAAAACTGTTTTTT. The full variable domain, with the rest looked up from reference TRBV28 and TRBJ1-4, is DVKVTQSSRYLVKRTGEKVFLECVQDMDHENMFWYRQDPGLGLRLIYFSYDVKMKEKGDIPEGYSVSREKKERFSLILESASTNQTSMYLCASRKPKGVGEKLFFGSGTQLSVL.

The chain is built from TRBV15 and TRBJ1-4, with D perhaps matching TRBD1 (5 bases). Trimming stripped 1 base from V and 7 bases from J, with 10 bases between. The V gene's germline CDR1 is LNHNV and CDR2 YYDKDF (reference sequence). CDR3 length: 14 residues. The CDR3, as DNA: TGTGCCACCAGCAGAGGCGGGGCAGGTGAAAAACTGTTTTTT. The encoded protein is CATSRGGAGEKLFF.

V gene TRBV6-1 combines with J gene TRBJ1-3; tentatively, D is TRBD1 (6 bases). Germline V gene lookup returns CDR1 MNHNS and CDR2 SASEGT. Trimming took off 6 bases at V and 4 bases at J, with 16 bases between the two ends. The CDR3 extends over 15 amino acids. The CDR3 region is CASRSGGLLGNTIYF. The CDR3 DNA reads as TGTGCCAGCAGATCCGGGGGGCTTCTAGGAAACACCATATATTTT.